This TCR beta chain originates from a study of cytomegalovirus exposure and HLA in healthy donors. Overall study: Approximately 190 million T cells yielded over 90 million unique TCR beta sequences in earlier analysis.

Researchers ran the PCR with 60 Vbeta and 13 Jbeta primers. Libraries were prepared by immunoSEQ multiplex PCR; TCRdb keeps only in-frame clonotypes and omits some of them. The table for this sample gives approximately 47,000 clones. This CDR3 is built from 12 residues. V lost 2 bases to trimming and J lost 3 bases, with 3 bases between them. The germline V gene encodes CDR1 KGHSH and CDR2 LQKENI. The sequenced sample consisted of PBMCs. The chain combines TRBV18 with TRBJ2-3, with unresolved D. This receptor was identified in a male donor in good health and CMV-seronegative. CDR3 in amino acids: CASSPTTDTQYF. The DNA for the CDR3 is TGTGCCAGCTCACCAACAACAGATACGCAGTATTTT.